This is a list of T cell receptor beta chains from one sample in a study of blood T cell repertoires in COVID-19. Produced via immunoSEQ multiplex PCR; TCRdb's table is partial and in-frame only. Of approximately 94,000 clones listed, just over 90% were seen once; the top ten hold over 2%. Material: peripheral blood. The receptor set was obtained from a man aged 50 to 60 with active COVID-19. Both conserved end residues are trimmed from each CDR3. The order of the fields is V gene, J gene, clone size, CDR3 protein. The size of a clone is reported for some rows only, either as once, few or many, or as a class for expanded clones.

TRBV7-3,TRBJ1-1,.,ASRPAGTVNTEAF
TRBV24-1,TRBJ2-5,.,ATSVGTSGWQETQY
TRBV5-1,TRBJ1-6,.,ASSLAGSYNSPLH
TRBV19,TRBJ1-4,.,ASSVGTVNEKLF
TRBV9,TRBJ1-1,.,ATSQTGKAEAF
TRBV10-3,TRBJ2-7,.,AISTAEKY
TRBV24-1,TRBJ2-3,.,ATNRDNTDTQY
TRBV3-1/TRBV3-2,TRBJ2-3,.,ASSQLDGDSTDTQY
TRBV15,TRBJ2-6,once,ATSREVRAGANVLT
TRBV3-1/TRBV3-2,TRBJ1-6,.,ASSQVGGNSPLH
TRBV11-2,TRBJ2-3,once,ASSIRQFTDTQY
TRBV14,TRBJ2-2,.,ASSQAGRIAGVFGELF
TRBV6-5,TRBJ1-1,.,ASRTGWGTEAF
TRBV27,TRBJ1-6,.,ASSLRLPGRVDSPLH
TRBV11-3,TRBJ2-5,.,ASSYYSETQY
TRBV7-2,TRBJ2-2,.,ASSLAGGRGGALGELF
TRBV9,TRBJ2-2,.,ASSFSGLNTGELF
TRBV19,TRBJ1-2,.,ASGRGQGVYGYT
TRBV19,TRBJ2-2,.,ASSILESVLHTGELF
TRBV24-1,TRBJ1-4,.,ATSDSHGTAAEEKLF
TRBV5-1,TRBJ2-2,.,ASSLSSGYTGELF
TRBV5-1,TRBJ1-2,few,ASSWSPTGSYGYT
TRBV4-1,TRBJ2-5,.,ASSQGRLAGVLGETQY
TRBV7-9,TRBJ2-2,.,ASSLTGDTGELF
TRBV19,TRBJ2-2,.,ASQRGDRVTGELF
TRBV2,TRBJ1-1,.,ASSTGQQISAEAF
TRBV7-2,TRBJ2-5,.,ASSRRQGRQETQY
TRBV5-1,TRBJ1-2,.,ASSLGLIANYGYT
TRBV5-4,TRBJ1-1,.,ASSWTLGRRENTEAF
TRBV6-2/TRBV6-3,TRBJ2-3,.,ASSYSILAGALTDTQY
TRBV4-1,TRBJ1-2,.,ASSQEAGTAPYYT
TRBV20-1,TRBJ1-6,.,SASEMTGGSPLH
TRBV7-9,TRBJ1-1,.,ASSDSPIMSSGF
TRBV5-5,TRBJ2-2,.,ASSLDRGYAGELF
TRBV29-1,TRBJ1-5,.,SVVTGPDQPQH
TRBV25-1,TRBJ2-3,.,ASSVGTYTDTQY
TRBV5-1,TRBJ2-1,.,ASSLRDRGWNEQF
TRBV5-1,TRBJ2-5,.,ASSLGGGVQETQY
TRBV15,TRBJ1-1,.,ATSRERQGMEAF
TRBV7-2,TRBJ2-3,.,ASSLVSAGKDTQY
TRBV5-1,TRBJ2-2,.,ASSTGQQLNTGELF
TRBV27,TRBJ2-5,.,ASSLHGGGAVETQY
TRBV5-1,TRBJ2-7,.,ASSFGTGSYEQY
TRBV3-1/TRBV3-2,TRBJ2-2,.,ASSQSQGARTGELF
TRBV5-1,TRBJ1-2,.,ASSLTGQAAAGGYT